This TCR beta chain was observed in a study of blood T cell repertoires in COVID-19. In the study overall: Material from acute and convalescent COVID-19 was sourced from the United States, Italy and Spain. Sample material is recorded as cDNA or gDNA derived from T cells, B-cell-depleted T cells, or PBMCs.

Methods used by the authors: Estimates of nucleated cell counts were drawn from the amplification of reference gene primers. Profiled with immunoSEQ multiplex PCR; TCRdb holds only in-frame clones, not every one. D and trimming come from the DNA, and the V and J calls and clone size come from that table. The table records 90,000 to 100,000 clones, 84% of them present only once. Germline CDR1 SGHRS, CDR2 YFSETQ. This CDR3 contains 16 residues. Trimming cost V 7 bases and J 1 base; bases outside gene matches: 7. The chain is built from TRBV5-1 and TRBJ2-3; 12 nucleotides line up with TRBD2. The sequenced sample consisted of peripheral blood. The sequence was collected from a man between 65 and 80 years old with active or convalescent COVID-19. In nucleotides, the CDR3 is TGCGCCAGCCGTCCGGGACTAGCGGGTGGCACAGATACGCAGTATTTT. Its translation: CASRPGLAGGTDTQYF.